The present T cell receptor (beta chain) was sequenced within a study of PD-1 blockade in mismatch repair-deficient tumors. About the research overall: Patients had roughly twelve mismatch repair-deficient cancer types, all previously treated and progressing. Overall study findings and caveats: Rapid post-treatment expansion, then contraction, generally preceding radiologic response, marked tumor-resident clones.

Some clones are missing from TCRdb's copy, which holds only in-frame ones; the method was immunoSEQ multiplex PCR. The table lists under 95,000 clones, more than 80% of them singletons. Turning to this clone: The antigen remains unidentified.

CDR1 and CDR2 (germline): MNHEY, SVGAGI. V was cut by 3 bases and J by 3 bases, with 11 bases left in between. There are 14 residues in the CDR3. All patients were mismatch repair deficient, assessed by either PCR or immunohistochemistry. The source of this sequence is an adult with mismatch repair-deficient cancer. Sequenced material: peripheral blood, taken 44 weeks after starting pembrolizumab. The chain carries TRBV6-5 and TRBJ1-1; D is uncertain. CDR3 residues: CASSYRFRDTEAFF. In DNA, the CDR3 is TGTGCCAGCAGTTATCGGTTCCGGGACACTGAAGCTTTCTTT.